Presented here are 28 T cell receptor beta chains from one specimen sequenced in a study of T-cell reconstitution after alpha-beta-depleted transplantation in children. A library of TCRbeta sequences, prepared with unique molecular identifiers, was generated. Each CDR3 protein is one row after TCRdb ran MiXCR on the PCR reads. The sample consists of roughly 300,000 distinct CDR3 sequences, 10% of them appearing once. Source: PBMCs from the stem cell graft donor, taken from the stem cell graft. The receptors here all came from a human donor who donated a stem cell graft to a child with acute lymphoblastic leukemia.

The sample holds a few counts of this clonotype. The chain links TRBV12-3 or TRBV12-4 to TRBJ2-1, with D unclear. Trimming removed 3 bases at V and 0 bases at J, with 15 bases between. This CDR3 has 17 residues. This chain's CDR3 is CASSFSTNPYSYNEQFF. CDR3 DNA sequence: TGTGCCAGCAGTTTTTCCACTAACCCCTACTCCTACAATGAGCAGTTCTTC.

The CDR3 DNA sequence: TGCAGCGTTGAAGGCGACAGGGAGAACACAGATACGCAGTATTTT. The encoded protein is CSVEGDRENTDTQYF. This chain joins TRBV29-1 and TRBJ2-3, with 7 bases identical to TRBD1. Germline V gives CDR1 SQVTM, CDR2 ANQGSEA. V dropped 1 base and J dropped 2; count of bases not matched to a gene: 6. This CDR3 comprises 15 residues.

The chain uses TRBV25-1 and TRBJ2-1; weak D call: TRBD2 (6 bases). The V gene lost 4 bases and the J gene lost 5 bases, with 9 bases spanning the gap. In germline, CDR1 is MGHDK, CDR2 SYGVNS. The CDR3 has 13 amino acids. The CDR3 region has the DNA TGTGCCAGCAGTGCGGGACTCCACAATGAGCAGTTCTTC. This codes for CASSAGLHNEQFF.

The chain links TRBV5-6 to TRBJ1-1; 7 nucleotides match TRBD1. From germline, CDR1 is SGHDT and CDR2 YYEEEE. The CDR3 length is 15 residues. V gave up 5 bases and J gave up 1 base; unmatched junction bases: 8. CDR3 loop: CASRAGDSWNTEAFF. Written as DNA, the CDR3 is TGTGCCAGCAGAGCAGGGGACAGCTGGAACACTGAAGCTTTCTTT.

In this sample, this clonotype turned up many times. The V and J genes are TRBV7-6 and TRBJ1-5; a weak D match, TRBD1 (6 bases). V was cut by 4 bases and J by 6 bases, with 13 bases left in between. This CDR3 has 14 amino acids. Germline V gene data show CDR1 as SGHVS and CDR2 as FNYEAQ. CDR3 DNA: TGTGCCAGCAGCTCTACAGGGCTGGGTCAGCCCCAGCATTTT. Protein product: CASSSTGLGQPQHF.

This clonotype has a handful of counts. This chain joins TRBV5-1 and TRBJ2-1, with D uncertain. This CDR3 has 14 residues. Germline CDR1 is SGHRS and CDR2 is YFSETQ. V lost 7 bases and J lost 9, with 20 bases in between. The chain's CDR3 is CASAAEASVREQFF. The CDR3 DNA follows: TGCGCCAGCGCTGCCGAGGCGAGCGTACGTGAGCAGTTCTTC.

Regarding this clonotype: A junction end diverges from the germline sequence, so it may reflect a read error. V usage is TRBV2 and J usage is TRBJ2-2; TRBD2 is a possible D gene (5 bases). Germline V gives CDR1 SNHLY, CDR2 FYNNEI. This CDR3 spans 15 amino acids. This CDR3 is CASTSERLNTGELIF. The CDR3, as DNA: TGTGCCAGCACCTCCGAGAGACTTAACACCGGGGAGCTGATTTTT. The whole variable domain, remainder taken from reference TRBV2 and TRBJ2-2, is EPEVTQTPSHQVTQMGQEVILRCVPISNHLYFYWYRQILGQKVEFLVSFYNNEISEKSEIFDDQFSVERPDGSNFTLKIRSTKLEDSAMYFCASTSERLNTGELIFGEGSRLTVL.

This clonotype was counted only a few times. The chain combines TRBV11-2 with TRBJ1-3; D uncertain. Per germline, CDR1 SGHAT and CDR2 FQNNGV. The ends were cut back, 0 bases at V and 2 bases at J, with 8 bases in the middle. The CDR3 consists of 15 residues. CDR3 loop: CASSLDYLTGNTIYF. For the CDR3, the DNA is TGTGCCAGCAGCTTAGACTACCTAACTGGAAACACCATATATTTT.

The gene calls are TRBV4-1 and TRBJ1-2; 7 bases fit TRBD1. Germline-derived CDR1 and CDR2 are MGHRA and YSYEKL. V was pared by 3 bases and J by 7 bases, with 8 bases of the junction left unmatched. This CDR3 is built from 14 residues. The CDR3 region is CASSHYTGERGYTF. The DNA for the CDR3 is TGCGCCAGCAGCCATTACACAGGGGAGCGTGGCTACACCTTC.

This chain's CDR3 is CASRKQGGAQPQHF. CDR3 DNA: TGTGCCAGCAGGAAACAGGGGGGAGCTCAGCCCCAGCATTTT. V and J are TRBV27 and TRBJ1-5, with TRBD1 matching over 8 bases. The V gene's germline CDR1 is MNHEY and CDR2 SMNVEV (reference sequence). V shed 6 bases, J shed 6 bases, and the junction held 7 bases outside the gene matches. CDR3 length equals 14 residues.

This clonotype appeared many times. This chain joins TRBV4-1 and TRBJ2-7, with 9 bases that match TRBD2. CDR1 is MGHRA, CDR2 YSYEKL, per germline. V shed 0 bases, J shed 4 bases, and the junction held 7 bases outside the gene matches. There are 16 residues in the CDR3. The DNA for the CDR3 is TGCGCCAGCAGCCAAGATGGGGCTAGCGGGAAGTACGAGCAGTACTTC. This gives the protein CASSQDGASGKYEQYF.

This clonotype was found a few times. CDR3 residues: CASRTGAGTGKIHEQYF. The DNA for the CDR3 is TGTGCCAGCAGAACAGGGGCCGGGACAGGGAAAATCCACGAGCAGTACTTC. The chain joins TRBV28 to TRBJ2-7, with TRBD1 matching over 9 bases. CDR1 and CDR2 from the germline V gene are MDHEN and SYDVKM. CDR3 length equals 17 residues. The trim removed 6 bases at V and 5 bases at J, leaving 17 bases unmatched. Using reference TRBV28 and TRBJ2-7 for the parts outside the CDR3, the full variable domain is DVKVTQSSRYLVKRTGEKVFLECVQDMDHENMFWYRQDPGLGLRLIYFSYDVKMKEKGDIPEGYSVSREKKERFSLILESASTNQTSMYLCASRTGAGTGKIHEQYFGPGTRLTVT.

This clonotype was counted a few times. The V gene is TRBV28, the J gene TRBJ2-2, with D perhaps matching TRBD1 (8 bases). Germline values: CDR1 MDHEN, CDR2 SYDVKM. The CDR3 runs to 15 residues. Trimming stripped 5 bases from V and 4 bases from J, with 14 bases between. CDR3 sequence reads: CASSDRGGLTGELFF. CDR3 coding DNA: TGTGCCAGCAGTGACAGGGGAGGGCTCACCGGGGAGCTGTTTTTT. The full variable domain, its missing parts supplied by reference TRBV28 and TRBJ2-2, is DVKVTQSSRYLVKRTGEKVFLECVQDMDHENMFWYRQDPGLGLRLIYFSYDVKMKEKGDIPEGYSVSREKKERFSLILESASTNQTSMYLCASSDRGGLTGELFFGEGSRLTVL.

This clonotype was seen more than once but under ten times. This rearrangement joins TRBV20-1 to TRBJ1-2; tentative D call: TRBD1 (6 bases). Germline V gives CDR1 DFQATT, CDR2 SNEGSKA (reference sequence). The CDR3 covers 12 residues. V lost 6 bases and J 8 bases, leaving 16 bases between the germline ends. In nucleotides, the CDR3 is TGCAGTGCGGCGACAGGCCCGCAAGGCTACACCTTC. As protein: CSAATGPQGYTF.

Many counts were recorded for this clonotype. The rearrangement joins TRBV27 to TRBJ2-7, with TRBD1 matching over 9 bases. Germline values: CDR1 MNHEY, CDR2 SMNVEV (reference sequence). V lost 4 bases to trimming and J lost 1 base; unmatched junction nucleotides: 5. The CDR3 extends over 15 amino acids. This CDR3 is CASSSLGTGSYEQYF. CDR3 DNA: TGTGCCAGCAGTTCGCTCGGGACAGGGTCCTACGAGCAGTACTTC.

This clonotype was recorded many times. The chain has TRBV7-8 and TRBJ2-3; D tentatively fits TRBD1 or TRBD2 (5 bases each). This CDR3 region has 12 residues. Trimming removed 0 bases at V and 9 bases at J, with 7 bases between. Germline CDR1 and CDR2: SGHVS and FQNEAQ. The DNA of the CDR3 is TGTGCCAGCAGCTTAGCGGGGGTCACGCAGTATTTT. Its translation: CASSLAGVTQYF.

This clonotype was recorded a few times. This chain joins TRBV28 and TRBJ2-7; 11 positions match TRBD2. The length of the CDR3 is 18 residues. CDR1 is MDHEN and CDR2 is SYDVKM in the germline V gene. J gave up 3 bases and V 2 bases, and 12 bases lay outside the gene matches. This CDR3 reads CASSLRLGPLAGVYEQYF. CDR3 coding DNA: TGTGCCAGCAGTTTACGGCTGGGACCACTAGCGGGAGTCTACGAGCAGTACTTC. Full variable domain (remainder filled in from reference TRBV28 and TRBJ2-7): DVKVTQSSRYLVKRTGEKVFLECVQDMDHENMFWYRQDPGLGLRLIYFSYDVKMKEKGDIPEGYSVSREKKERFSLILESASTNQTSMYLCASSLRLGPLAGVYEQYFGPGTRLTVT.

This clonotype was counted only a few times. The gene calls are TRBV10-3 and TRBJ1-2, with TRBD1 matching over 7 bases. The CDR3 is 17 amino acids. The V gene's germline CDR1 is ENHRY and CDR2 SYGVKD. Trimming cost V 2 bases and J 8 bases; bases outside gene matches: 17. CDR3 sequence reads: CAISEVPGQEVLGGYTF. CDR3 sequence (DNA): TGTGCCATCAGTGAGGTGCCCGGACAGGAGGTTTTGGGAGGCTACACCTTC.

This clonotype was seen ten or more times. The chain joins TRBV4-3 to TRBJ2-3, with a tentative D call TRBD1 (6 bases). V lost 0 bases and J lost 1, with 14 bases in between. This CDR3 is built from 17 residues. Per germline, CDR1 LGHNA and CDR2 YSLEER. As DNA, the CDR3 is TGCGCCAGCAGCCAAGATGTAATACAGGGAGGCACAGATACGCAGTATTTT. Translated, it gives CASSQDVIQGGTDTQYF.

Ten or more counts support this clonotype. The V gene is TRBV20-1, the J gene TRBJ2-5; TRBD2 aligns across 8 bases. Germline values: CDR1 DFQATT, CDR2 SNEGSKA (reference sequence). The junction had 8 bases not matched to a gene; V was cut back by 6 bases and J by 5 bases. The CDR3 contains 13 residues. The CDR3 sequence: CSAISGRSETQYF. In DNA, the CDR3 is TGCAGTGCGATAAGCGGGAGAAGTGAGACCCAGTACTTC.

The chain links TRBV4-3 to TRBJ2-5; no clear D. The germline V and J ends were trimmed by 4 bases and 2 bases, with 14 bases remaining between them. CDR3 length: 15 residues. Germline assignment: CDR1 LGHNA and CDR2 YSLEER. This CDR3 is CASSPRTGEQETQYF. In nucleotides, the CDR3 is TGCGCCAGCAGCCCCCGGACCGGAGAACAAGAGACCCAGTACTTC.

The chain uses TRBV15 and TRBJ2-7, with 7 bases matching TRBD2. CDR3 length equals 14 residues. The junction had 7 bases not matched to a gene; V was cut back by 6 bases and J by 2 bases. Germline assignment: CDR1 LNHNV and CDR2 YYDKDF (reference sequence). CDR3 protein: CATRILAGPYEQYF. The CDR3 nucleotides read TGTGCCACCAGAATCTTAGCGGGCCCCTACGAGCAGTACTTC.

This clonotype was observed many times. V usage is TRBV9 and J usage is TRBJ2-1; TRBD2 agrees at 7 bases. Germline trimming cut 3 bases from V and 10 bases from J; bases unmatched to any gene: 10. The germline V gene has CDR1 SGDLS and CDR2 YYNGEE. There are 14 residues in the CDR3. The CDR3 DNA is TGTGCCAGCAGCGCGGGACTACAGACGGGGGAGCAGTTCTTC. Translated: CASSAGLQTGEQFF.

The rearrangement joins TRBV7-9 to TRBJ1-5, with a weak D call TRBD1 (6 bases). The germline V gene encodes CDR1 SEHNR and CDR2 FQNEAQ (reference sequence). The V gene lost 5 bases and the J gene lost 1 base, with 12 bases spanning the gap. The CDR3 loop spans 15 amino acids. The CDR3 coding sequence is TGTGCCAGCAGCCCCATCCAGGGGAGCAATCAGCCCCAGCATTTT. Its protein product is CASSPIQGSNQPQHF.

Turning to this clonotype: One end of the junction fails to match germline, which may point to a read error. The V and J genes are TRBV5-1 and TRBJ2-1; TRBD2 matches 8 bases. The CDR3 length is 20 residues. Germline assignment: CDR1 SGHRS and CDR2 YFSETQ. As DNA, the CDR3 is TGCGCCAGCAGCTTGGTCGGGGGGCGTAAGGCGGGAGGTGCCTACACTGAGCAGTTCTTC. This gives the protein CASSLVGGRKAGGAYTEQFF.

This clonotype was counted only a few times. The chain uses TRBV5-1 and TRBJ2-3; D might be TRBD1 (5 bases). V lost 4 bases and J 0 bases, leaving 18 bases between the germline ends. The germline CDR1 and CDR2 sequences are SGHRS and YFSETQ. This CDR3 spans 17 amino acids. CDR3 in DNA: TGCGCCAGCAGCACCTCAGGACAAACACCCAGCACAGATACGCAGTATTTT. It translates to CASSTSGQTPSTDTQYF.

The rearrangement links TRBV5-1 to TRBJ2-1; TRBD2 aligns across 7 bases. CDR1 and CDR2 (germline): SGHRS, YFSETQ. This CDR3 comprises 15 residues. V lost 5 bases to trimming and J lost 0 bases; unmatched junction nucleotides: 5. CDR3 amino acids: CASRKAGNSYNEQFF. The CDR3 DNA reads TGCGCCAGCAGGAAAGCGGGGAACTCCTACAATGAGCAGTTCTTC. Combining the CDR3 with reference TRBV5-1 and TRBJ2-1 gives the whole variable domain KAGVTQTPRYLIKTRGQQVTLSCSPISGHRSVSWYQQTPGQGLQFLFEYFSETQRNKGNFPGRFSGRQFSNSRSEMNVSTLELGDSALYLCASRKAGNSYNEQFFGPGTRLTVL.

In its sample, this clonotype was seen a few times. V usage is TRBV27 and J usage is TRBJ1-2; D is unresolved. V was cut by 7 bases and J by 0 bases, with 21 bases left in between. This CDR3 has 17 amino acids. Germline CDR1 reads MNHEY; CDR2 reads SMNVEV (reference sequence). The CDR3 sequence is CASTRRPGPDPNYGYTF. The CDR3 nucleotides read TGTGCCAGCACCCGACGCCCGGGTCCGGACCCTAACTATGGCTACACCTTC.